These 24 T cell receptor beta chains share one sample of origin, sequenced in a study of regulatory T cells in long-lasting Graves disease (dated by TCRdb to about 2021). To prepare the library, multiplex PCR was applied. Instrument used: Illumina HiSeq 4000. To build TCR beta libraries, CDR3 regions were amplified by Arm-PCR using iRepertoire HTBI primers. The public reads were quality trimmed at Q25 with fastp and then assembled into clones with MiXCR by TCRdb, keeping productive beta chains. CDR3 protein sequences are deduplicated, and each keeps its most common genes and DNA. The sample table records around 400,000 distinct CDR3 sequences; roughly 16% of these occur just once. The ten most abundant clones make up 22% of the sample. According to the study, the label for this sample's time point signals: newly diagnosed GD, antithyroid drugs for less than 3 months. For both TCR sequencing and RNA sequencing, RNA was extracted from PBMCs in TRIzol.

This sample comprised peripheral blood mononuclear cells (PBMCs), obtained at new diagnosis, from a patient treated with antithyroid drugs. These receptor sequences come from a female donor with Graves disease.

At least ten counts were recorded for this clonotype. This chain connects TRBV11-2 to TRBJ1-3; D is undetermined. The germline V gene has CDR1 SGHAT and CDR2 FQNNGV. The CDR3 consists of 16 residues. V gave up 4 bases and J gave up 4 bases, with 17 bases separating them. CDR3 nucleotide sequence: TGTGCCAGCAGCTCGTCACTGGAGTTGGCAGGAAACACCATATATTTT. This sequence encodes CASSSSLELAGNTIYF. Filled out from reference TRBV11-2 and TRBJ1-3, the complete variable domain reads EAGVAQSPRYKIIEKRQSVAFWCNPISGHATLYWYQQILGQGPKLLIQFQNNGVVDDSQLPKDRFSAERLKGVDSTLKIQPAKLEDSAVYLCASSSSLELAGNTIYFGEGSWLTVV.

The V call is TRBV27, the J call TRBJ2-4; the match to TRBD1 covers 7 bases. Germline values: CDR1 MNHEY, CDR2 SMNVEV (reference sequence). CDR3 size: 16 residues. After removal of 7 bases from V and 0 bases from J, the junction contained 9 bases not matched to a gene. The CDR3 loop reads CASTRRGTLAKNIQYF. The CDR3 DNA reads TGTGCCAGCACCCGCAGGGGGACCTTAGCCAAAAACATTCAGTACTTC.

Turning to this clonotype: A far larger clone is a single base away, which makes a read error likely. V and J are TRBV27 and TRBJ1-2, with TRBD1 matching 8 bases. The germline CDR1 and CDR2 sequences are MNHEY and SMNVEV (reference sequence). The V gene end was trimmed by 3 bases and the J gene end by 6 bases; junction bases not matched to a gene: 6. The CDR3 is 14 amino acids. The CDR3 bases are TGTGCCAGCAGTTTGGTGACAGGGGACGATGGCTACACCTTC. It codes for CASSLVTGDDGYTF.

The table lists this clonotype with many counts. Its ends do not fully match the called genes, so a read error is possible. J is TRBJ2-3 and V is TRBV2; D remains unclear. The CDR3 sequence is 13 residues long. Germline V gives CDR1 SNHLY, CDR2 FYNNEI. CDR3 in DNA: TGTGCCAGCAGTGCGTACCCCACAGATGCGCAGTATTTT. Translating gives CASSAYPTDAQYF.

This clonotype came up a few times. The J gene is TRBJ1-2, the V gene TRBV5-6; a weak D match, TRBD1 (5 bases). The V gene's germline CDR1 is SGHDT and CDR2 YYEEEE. The CDR3 runs to 16 residues. The V and J ends lost 2 bases and 6 bases respectively, with 20 bases between them. The CDR3 loop reads CASSFPPPGRRDGYTF. The CDR3 DNA reads TGTGCCAGCAGCTTCCCCCCTCCAGGGAGGCGCGATGGCTACACCTTC.

This clonotype appeared a few times. V usage is TRBV19 and J usage is TRBJ2-3; the D gene is possibly TRBD1 (5 bases). This CDR3 spans 15 amino acids. The V gene lost 6 bases and the J gene lost 1 base, with 14 bases spanning the gap. Germline CDR1 reads LNHDA; CDR2 reads SQIVND (reference sequence). The CDR3 region is CASSTLPQGTDTQYF. The CDR3 bases are TGTGCCAGTAGCACCCTTCCACAGGGCACAGATACGCAGTATTTT.

This clonotype occurred a few times. The chain couples TRBV20-1 to TRBJ2-3; perhaps TRBD2 as D (6 bases). V lost 6 bases and J 0 bases, leaving 13 bases between the germline ends. The CDR3 consists of 14 residues. Germline V gene lookup returns CDR1 DFQATT and CDR2 SNEGSKA (reference sequence). CDR3 region: CSAVSGPSTDTQYF. The CDR3 DNA reads TGCAGTGCGGTTAGCGGCCCCAGCACAGATACGCAGTATTTT.

This clonotype showed up many times. V usage is TRBV5-1 and J usage is TRBJ1-1; D perhaps matches TRBD1 (5 bases). Trimming pared 6 bases from V and 0 bases from J, leaving 21 bases between. Germline assignment: CDR1 SGHRS and CDR2 YFSETQ. This CDR3 spans 17 amino acids. The CDR3, as DNA: TGCGCCAGCAACGTGGTGGGAAGGACACCCATGAACACTGAAGCTTTCTTT. Its protein product is CASNVVGRTPMNTEAFF.

This clonotype was recorded many times. The chain combines TRBV28 with TRBJ2-1; the match to TRBD2 covers 9 bases. CDR1 MDHEN and CDR2 SYDVKM come from the germline V gene. CDR3 length: 17 residues. Germline trimming cut 5 bases from V and 9 bases from J; bases unmatched to any gene: 17. In DNA, the CDR3 is TGTGCCAGCAGTCCCCCCCCTCTAGCGGGAAGAGCGGGTGAGCAGTTCTTC. It encodes CASSPPPLAGRAGEQFF.

The chain combines TRBV7-2 with TRBJ2-3, with TRBD2 identical over 12 bases. CDR3 length: 12 residues. Germline values: CDR1 SGHTA, CDR2 FQGNSA. V was pared by 1 base and J by 15 bases, with 2 bases of the junction left unmatched. The DNA for the CDR3 is TGTGCCAGCAGCTTAGGGACTAGCGGGACCTATTTT. Translating it yields CASSLGTSGTYF.

This clonotype was counted a few times. This chain links TRBV7-3 with TRBJ2-2; 12 bases fit TRBD2. J was trimmed by 0 bases and V by 1 base; bases with no gene match: 9. Germline V gene lookup returns CDR1 SGHTA and CDR2 FQGTGA. There are 20 residues in the CDR3. CDR3 DNA: TGTGCCAGCAGCTTAAATCCGACTAGCGGGGGCCAAGCGAACACCGGGGAGCTGTTTTTT. The encoded protein is CASSLNPTSGGQANTGELFF. Complete variable domain (other parts from reference TRBV7-3 and TRBJ2-2): GAGVSQTPSNKVTEKGKYVELRCDPISGHTALYWYRQSLGQGPEFLIYFQGTGAADDSGLPNDRFFAVRPEGSVSTLKIQRTERGDSAVYLCASSLNPTSGGQANTGELFFGEGSRLTVL.

The sample holds many counts of this clonotype. The chain has TRBV6-1 and TRBJ1-1; D unresolved. Germline CDR1 MNHNS, CDR2 SASEGT. The CDR3 is made up of 13 amino acids. With 3 bases removed from V and 10 bases from J, the gap between germline ends came to 15 bases. The CDR3 loop reads CASSEGAGWGAFF. The CDR3 DNA reads as TGTGCCAGCAGTGAGGGTGCGGGTTGGGGAGCTTTCTTT.

This clonotype came up many times. The chain has TRBV5-5 and TRBJ2-7; TRBD1 matches 7 bases. The CDR3 has 16 residues. V dropped 4 bases and J dropped 3; count of bases not matched to a gene: 13. The V gene's germline CDR1 is SGHKS and CDR2 YYEKEE (reference sequence). The CDR3 loop reads CASSPTPGQPLYEQYF. CDR3 DNA sequence: TGTGCCAGCAGCCCGACCCCGGGACAGCCTCTCTACGAGCAGTACTTC.

The sample holds many counts of this clonotype. The rearrangement uses TRBV2 and TRBJ2-1, with D unresolved. Germline V gene sequence: CDR1 SNHLY, CDR2 FYNNEI. The CDR3 runs 17 residues. Trimming cost V 5 bases and J 0 bases, with 17 bases left between them. The CDR3 nucleotides read TGTGCCAGCAGTCCTTCAATCGGACCTAGCTCCTACAATGAGCAGTTCTTC. It encodes CASSPSIGPSSYNEQFF.

This clonotype was recorded many times. The germline gene is not matched at one end of the junction; a read error may be the cause. V gene TRBV14 combines with J gene TRBJ2-3, with D uncertain. The length of the CDR3 is 12 residues. Germline CDR1 SGHDN, CDR2 FVKESK. The CDR3, as DNA: TGTGCCAGCAGCCAAGAGGTTGGTCCTAGGTGGTTT. It codes for CASSQEVGPRWF.

The rearrangement joins TRBV27 to TRBJ2-5, with D maybe TRBD1 (6 bases). Germline V lookup: CDR1 MNHEY, CDR2 SMNVEV (reference sequence). This CDR3 contains 13 residues. Trimming cost V 8 bases and J 0 bases, with 10 bases left between them. The CDR3 region is CASGRQDQETQYF. DNA of the CDR3: TGTGCCAGCGGAAGACAGGACCAAGAGACCCAGTACTTC.

The V call is TRBV6-2 or TRBV6-3, the J call TRBJ1-4; D is undetermined. Trimming stripped 1 base from V and 4 bases from J, with 10 bases between. CDR1 and CDR2 (germline): MNHEY, SVGEGT. The CDR3 loop spans 15 amino acids. The CDR3 reads CASSYLPAGNEKLFF. CDR3 coding DNA: TGTGCCAGCAGTTACTTACCGGCGGGTAATGAAAAACTGTTTTTT.

The sample holds many counts of this clonotype. The genes are TRBV7-9 and TRBJ1-2; no clear D. This CDR3 region has 16 residues. V dropped 5 bases and J dropped 2 bases, with 18 bases sitting between them. CDR1 and CDR2 (germline): SEHNR, FQNEAQ (reference sequence). CDR3 DNA sequence: TGTGCCAGCAGCAAAAAGGTGGTTGGGCGAAACTATGGCTACACCTTC. Translation: CASSKKVVGRNYGYTF.

The genes are TRBV29-1 and TRBJ2-7, with a possible D match to TRBD1 (6 bases). The CDR3 sequence is 12 residues long. Trimming left V 6 bases short and J 6 bases short, with 15 bases between. Germline CDR1 and CDR2: SQVTM and ANQGSEA. CDR3 residues: CSVADRSSEQYF. The CDR3 region has the DNA TGCAGCGTCGCCGACAGGTCAAGCGAGCAGTACTTC.

The V call is TRBV30, the J call TRBJ1-1; maybe TRBD1 (5 bases). Trimming removed 2 bases from V and 4 bases from J, with 14 bases in between. Per the germline V gene, CDR1 is GTSNPN and CDR2 is SVGIG (reference sequence). CDR3 size: 14 residues. CDR3 coding DNA: TGTGCCTGGAGTTACGGAGAGGGGACCACTGAAGCTTTCTTT. This translates into CAWSYGEGTTEAFF.

This clonotype was detected ten times or more. The rearrangement uses TRBV4-1 and TRBJ2-1, with D perhaps matching TRBD1 (6 bases). Trimming stripped 4 bases from V and 1 base from J, with 14 bases between. CDR1 and CDR2 (germline): MGHRA, YSYEKL. The CDR3 runs 16 residues. The CDR3, as DNA: TGCGCCAGCAGCCTGACAGGCACAGCATCCTACAATGAGCAGTTCTTC. Encoded protein: CASSLTGTASYNEQFF.

This clonotype was picked up many times. This chain connects TRBV12-5 to TRBJ1-5; D may be TRBD1 (6 bases). The CDR3 extends over 15 amino acids. Deletions cut 6 bases from V and 5 bases from J, with 17 bases between. Per the germline V gene, CDR1 is LGHNT and CDR2 is FRNRAP. This chain's CDR3 is CASGISARGDQPQHF. DNA for the CDR3: TGTGCTAGTGGCATCTCAGCCAGGGGCGATCAGCCCCAGCATTTT.

This chain links TRBV29-1 with TRBJ1-2, with 9 bases matching TRBD1. V shed 6 bases, J shed 8 bases, and the junction held 13 bases outside the gene matches. The germline CDR1 and CDR2 sequences are SQVTM and ANQGSEA. This CDR3 is 14 amino acids long. CDR3 nucleotides: TGCAGCGTGAAACACATGACAGGGGGAGGGGGCTACACCTTC. Residues: CSVKHMTGGGGYTF. Full variable domain (remainder filled in from reference TRBV29-1 and TRBJ1-2): SAVISQKPSRDICQRGTSLTIQCQVDSQVTMMFWYRQQPGQSLTLIATANQGSEATYESGFVIDKFPISRPNLTFSTLTVSNMSPEDSSIYLCSVKHMTGGGGYTFGSGTRLTVV.

Points on this clonotype: A single base separates this from a much larger clone, so it may be a read error. The chain carries TRBV27 and TRBJ2-1; 7 bases align to TRBD1. Per the germline V gene, CDR1 is MNHEY and CDR2 is SMNVEV (reference sequence). This CDR3 is 15 amino acids long. The CDR3 bases are TGTGCCAGCAGCCCCCTATTGACAGGGATCAATGAGCAGCTCTTC. This translates into CASSPLLTGINEQLF.